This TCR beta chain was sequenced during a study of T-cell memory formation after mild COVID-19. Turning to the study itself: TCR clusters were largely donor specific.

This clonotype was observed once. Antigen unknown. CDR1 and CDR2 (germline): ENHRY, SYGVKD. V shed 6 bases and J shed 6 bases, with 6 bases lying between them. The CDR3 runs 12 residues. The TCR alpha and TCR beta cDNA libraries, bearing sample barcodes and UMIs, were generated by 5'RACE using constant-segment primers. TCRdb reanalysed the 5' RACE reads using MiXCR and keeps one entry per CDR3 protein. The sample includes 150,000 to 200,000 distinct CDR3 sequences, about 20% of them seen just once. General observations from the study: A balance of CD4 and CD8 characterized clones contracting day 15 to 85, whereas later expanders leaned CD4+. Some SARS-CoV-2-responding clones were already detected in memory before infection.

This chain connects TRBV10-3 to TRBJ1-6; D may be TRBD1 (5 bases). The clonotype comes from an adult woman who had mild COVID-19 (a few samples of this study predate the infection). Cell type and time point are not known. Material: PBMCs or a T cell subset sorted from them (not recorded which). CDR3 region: CAIRGVNSPLHF. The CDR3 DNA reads TGTGCCATCAGGGGGGTTAATTCACCCCTCCACTTT.